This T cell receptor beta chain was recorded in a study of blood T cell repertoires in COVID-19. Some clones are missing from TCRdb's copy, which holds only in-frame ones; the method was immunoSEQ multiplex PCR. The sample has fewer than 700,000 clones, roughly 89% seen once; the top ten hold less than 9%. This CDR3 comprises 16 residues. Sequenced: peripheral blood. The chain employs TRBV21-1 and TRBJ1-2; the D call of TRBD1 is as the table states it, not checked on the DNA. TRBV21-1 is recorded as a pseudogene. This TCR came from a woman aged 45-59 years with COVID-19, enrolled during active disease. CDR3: CASRTNDRTSNYGYTF. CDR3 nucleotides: TGTGCCAGCAGGACCAATGACAGGACTTCTAACTATGGCTACACCTTC.